This TCR beta chain was retrieved from a study of blood T cell repertoires in COVID-19. On the study more broadly: Collection of acute and convalescent COVID-19 samples took place in the United States, Italy and Spain. PBMCs, B-cell-depleted T cells, or T cells provided the cDNA or gDNA that made up the material.

Per the germline V gene, CDR1 is SNHLY and CDR2 is FYNNEI. V was clipped by 4 bases and J by 2 bases; unmatched bases: 2. The CDR3 length is 16 residues. The protocol was immunoSEQ multiplex PCR, while the TCRdb copy is restricted to in-frame clones and leaves out a portion. Of a few hundred thousand clones in the sample, approximately 86% were seen once. Ages ranged from about 18 to 89 years, with residence in 24 US areas. Participant reports of clinical history set cohort assignment. The TCR was taken from a woman aged 40 to 50 with acute COVID-19. Sequenced material: PBMCs or T cells enriched from blood (not recorded which). V gene TRBV2 combines with J gene TRBJ2-2; 12 nucleotides line up with TRBD2. The chain's CDR3 is CASSGGLAGNTGELFF. The CDR3 region has the DNA TGTGCCAGCAGTGGGGGACTAGCGGGTAACACCGGGGAGCTGTTTTTT. The full variable domain, its missing parts supplied by reference TRBV2 and TRBJ2-2, is EPEVTQTPSHQVTQMGQEVILRCVPISNHLYFYWYRQILGQKVEFLVSFYNNEISEKSEIFDDQFSVERPDGSNFTLKIRSTKLEDSAMYFCASSGGLAGNTGELFFGEGSRLTVL.